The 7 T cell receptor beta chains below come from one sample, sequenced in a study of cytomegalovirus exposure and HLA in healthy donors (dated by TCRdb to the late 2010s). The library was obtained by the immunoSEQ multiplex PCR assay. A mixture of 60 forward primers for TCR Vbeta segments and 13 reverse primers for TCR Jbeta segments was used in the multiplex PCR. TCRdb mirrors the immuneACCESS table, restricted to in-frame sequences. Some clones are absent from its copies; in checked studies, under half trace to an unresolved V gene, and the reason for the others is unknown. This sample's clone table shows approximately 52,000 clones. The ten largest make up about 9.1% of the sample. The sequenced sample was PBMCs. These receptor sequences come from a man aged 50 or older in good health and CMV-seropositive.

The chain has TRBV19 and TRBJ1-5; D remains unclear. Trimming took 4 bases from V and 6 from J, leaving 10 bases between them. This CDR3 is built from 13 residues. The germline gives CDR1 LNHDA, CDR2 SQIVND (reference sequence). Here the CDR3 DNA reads TGTGCCAGTAGTAGAGGGTATGGTCAGCCCCAGCATTTT. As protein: CASSRGYGQPQHF. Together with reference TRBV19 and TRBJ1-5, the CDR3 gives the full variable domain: DGGITQSPKYLFRKEGQNVTLSCEQNLNHDAMYWYRQDPGQGLRLIYYSQIVNDFQKGDIAEGYSVSREKKESFPLTVTSAQKNPTAFYLCASSRGYGQPQHFGDGTRLSIL.

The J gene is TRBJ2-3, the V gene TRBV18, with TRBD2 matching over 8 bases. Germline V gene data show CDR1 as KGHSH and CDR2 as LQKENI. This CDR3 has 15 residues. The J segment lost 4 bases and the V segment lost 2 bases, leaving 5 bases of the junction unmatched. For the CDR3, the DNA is TGTGCCAGCTCACCAATTAGCGGGGCTGCAGATACGCAGTATTTT. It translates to CASSPISGAADTQYF. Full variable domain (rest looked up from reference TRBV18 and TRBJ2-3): NAGVMQNPRHLVRRRGQEARLRCSPMKGHSHVYWYRQLPEEGLKFMVYLQKENIIDESGMPKERFSAEFPKEGPSILRIQQVVRGDSAAYFCASSPISGAADTQYFGPGTRLTVL.

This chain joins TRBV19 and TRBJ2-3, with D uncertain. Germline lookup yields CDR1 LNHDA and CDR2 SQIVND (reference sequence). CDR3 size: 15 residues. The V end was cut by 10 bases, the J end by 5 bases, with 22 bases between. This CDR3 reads CATAYYNPPRDTQYF. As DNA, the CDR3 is TGTGCCACCGCGTACTATAACCCGCCGAGAGATACGCAGTATTTT.

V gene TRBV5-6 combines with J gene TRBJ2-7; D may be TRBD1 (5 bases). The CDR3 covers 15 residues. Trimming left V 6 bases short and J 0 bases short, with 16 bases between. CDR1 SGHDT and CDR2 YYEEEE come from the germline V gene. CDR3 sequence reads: CASTGWGFSSYEQYF. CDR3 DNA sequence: TGTGCCAGCACCGGGTGGGGCTTCAGCTCCTACGAGCAGTACTTC.

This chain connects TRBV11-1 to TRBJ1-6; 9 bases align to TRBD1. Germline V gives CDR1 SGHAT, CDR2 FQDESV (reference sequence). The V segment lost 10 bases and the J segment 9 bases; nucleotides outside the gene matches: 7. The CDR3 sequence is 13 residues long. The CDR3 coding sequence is TGTGCCACCTCACAGGGGGCAAGTTCACCCCTCCACTTT. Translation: CATSQGASSPLHF.

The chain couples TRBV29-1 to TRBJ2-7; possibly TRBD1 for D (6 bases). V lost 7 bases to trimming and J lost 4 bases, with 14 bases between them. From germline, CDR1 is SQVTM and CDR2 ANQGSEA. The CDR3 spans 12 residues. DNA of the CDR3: TGCAGCGGAAGGGACAACAATTACGAGCAGTACTTC. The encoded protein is CSGRDNNYEQYF.

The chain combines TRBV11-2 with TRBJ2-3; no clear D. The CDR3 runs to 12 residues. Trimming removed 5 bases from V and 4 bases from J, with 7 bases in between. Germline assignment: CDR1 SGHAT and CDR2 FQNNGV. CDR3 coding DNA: TGTGCCAGCAGCCCCTCAGCAGATACGCAGTATTTT. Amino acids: CASSPSADTQYF.